The 31 T cell receptor beta chains below come from one sample, sequenced in a study of T-cell memory formation after mild COVID-19. TCRdb redid the calling of the 5' RACE reads with MiXCR, one entry per CDR3 protein. The table lists more than 300,000 distinct CDR3 sequences, roughly 15% of them singletons, with approximately 22% in the top ten. The sample was PBMCs or a T cell subset sorted from them (not recorded which). The receptors shown here come from a man between 18 and 29 years old who had mild COVID-19 (a few samples of this study predate the infection). Cell type and time point are not known.

This clonotype has just a few counts. The chain recombines TRBV6-2 or TRBV6-3 with TRBJ1-1, with D possibly matching TRBD1 (6 bases). The germline V gene encodes CDR1 MNHEY and CDR2 SVGEGT. V was pared by 2 bases and J by 5 bases, with 21 bases between. The CDR3 has 17 residues. For the CDR3, the DNA is TGTGCCAGCAGTTACGACAGGACAGCTAGGAGGGGGACTGAAGCTTTCTTT. Residues: CASSYDRTARRGTEAFF.

This clonotype has only a few counts. V usage is TRBV6-5 and J usage is TRBJ2-5; maybe TRBD1 (6 bases). Germline-derived CDR1 and CDR2 are MNHEY and SVGAGI. The CDR3 runs 16 residues. With 6 bases removed from V and 5 bases from J, the gap between germline ends came to 22 bases. CDR3 protein: CASSAPGTPGGETQYF. The CDR3 DNA follows: TGTGCCAGCAGCGCCCCGGGGACACCGGGCGGGGAGACCCAGTACTTC.

This clonotype was observed a few times. The chain employs TRBV7-2 and TRBJ2-2; 10 bases fit TRBD1. The ends lost 5 bases at V and 4 bases at J; junction bases unmatched: 10. Germline V gives CDR1 SGHTA, CDR2 FQGNSA. This CDR3 region has 17 residues. CDR3 in amino acids: CASSDTGTGVSTGELFF. In DNA, the CDR3 is TGTGCCAGCAGCGATACCGGGACAGGGGTTAGCACCGGGGAGCTGTTTTTT.

The chain combines TRBV5-1 with TRBJ2-7; D is undetermined. This CDR3 has 15 residues. Trimming cost V 1 base and J 2 bases, with 13 bases left between them. Germline V gene data show CDR1 as SGHRS and CDR2 as YFSETQ. The CDR3: CASSLSISRTYEQYF. Written as DNA, the CDR3 is TGCGCCAGCAGCTTGAGTATATCCAGAACCTACGAGCAGTACTTC.

The chain links TRBV7-6 to TRBJ2-3, with D perhaps matching TRBD1 or TRBD2 (5 bases each). Trimming cost V 5 bases and J 12 bases, with 21 bases left between them. This CDR3 region has 14 residues. Germline V gene sequence: CDR1 SGHVS, CDR2 FNYEAQ. CDR3 amino acids: CASSTGTYQFSQYF. The DNA for the CDR3 is TGTGCCAGCAGCACCGGGACGTACCAATTTTCCCAGTATTTT.

V is TRBV5-6 and J is TRBJ1-1; D gene uncertain. Germline lookup yields CDR1 SGHDT and CDR2 YYEEEE. V dropped 4 bases and J dropped 0 bases, with 10 bases sitting between them. The CDR3 spans 14 residues. CDR3 coding DNA: TGTGCCAGCAGCAAAAGGACGGTGAACACTGAAGCTTTCTTT. Translating it yields CASSKRTVNTEAFF.

The rearrangement uses TRBV3-1 and TRBJ2-4; 8 bases are shared with TRBD2. V was clipped by 4 bases and J by 8 bases; unmatched bases: 13. This CDR3 is built from 16 residues. In germline, CDR1 is LGHDT, CDR2 YNNKEL (reference sequence). The chain's CDR3 is CASSPATGGVGYIQYF. CDR3 sequence (DNA): TGTGCCAGCAGCCCCGCCACGGGGGGGGTCGGGTACATTCAGTACTTC.

V and J are TRBV18 and TRBJ2-7; a possible D gene is TRBD1 (5 bases). The V gene lost 3 bases and the J gene lost 7 bases, with 13 bases spanning the gap. CDR3 length equals 13 residues. The germline gives CDR1 KGHSH, CDR2 LQKENI. The CDR3: CASSPSDSREQYF. CDR3 sequence (DNA): TGTGCCAGCTCACCCTCCGACAGTAGAGAGCAGTACTTC.

This clonotype was seen a handful of times. This chain joins TRBV20-1 and TRBJ1-2; D perhaps matches TRBD1 (6 bases). The germline V and J ends were trimmed by 4 bases and 4 bases, with 10 bases remaining between them. The CDR3 consists of 12 residues. Germline V gene lookup returns CDR1 DFQATT and CDR2 SNEGSKA (reference sequence). Written as DNA, the CDR3 is TGCAGTGCTAATACAGGGAGCTATGGCTACACCTTC. Translated, it gives CSANTGSYGYTF.

Many counts were recorded for this clonotype. The chain combines TRBV7-2 with TRBJ2-3; no reliable D call. Trimming left V 3 bases short and J 6 bases short, with 10 bases between. The CDR3 covers 13 residues. CDR1 and CDR2 from the germline V gene are SGHTA and FQGNSA. The DNA for the CDR3 is TGTGCCAGCAGCTTCGGTCTTTTTGATACGCAGTATTTT. Translation: CASSFGLFDTQYF.

This clonotype was picked up many times. V is TRBV6-5 and J is TRBJ2-2; D may match TRBD1 or TRBD2 (6 bases each). Germline CDR1 and CDR2: MNHEY and SVGAGI. The CDR3 contains 14 residues. V lost 6 bases and J 13 bases, leaving 21 bases between the germline ends. CDR3 in DNA: TGTGCCAGCAGCCGCGGGGCAGGGGCCCTAGCGCTGTTTTTT. Translating gives CASSRGAGALALFF.

The V gene is TRBV24-1, the J gene TRBJ2-3; TRBD1 might be the D (6 bases). The CDR3 is made up of 12 amino acids. V was clipped by 9 bases and J by 3 bases, with 9 bases between them. CDR1 and CDR2 from the germline V gene are KGHDR and SFDVKD. Here the CDR3 reads CATLGATDTQYF. The CDR3 DNA reads TGTGCCACCTTGGGGGCTACAGATACGCAGTATTTT.

This clonotype was detected a few times. The chain combines TRBV6-5 with TRBJ1-3, with D tentatively TRBD1 (5 bases). The CDR3 runs to 13 residues. Trimming removed 6 bases at V and 3 bases at J, with 9 bases between. CDR1 MNHEY and CDR2 SVGAGI come from the germline V gene. CDR3 DNA: TGTGCCAGCAGCAGGGTGTATGGAAACACCATATATTTT. It codes for CASSRVYGNTIYF.

A single count supports this clonotype. V is TRBV12-5 and J is TRBJ1-5; a weak D match, TRBD1 (5 bases). The CDR3 loop spans 15 amino acids. Germline CDR1 is LGHNT and CDR2 is FRNRAP. V lost 1 base and J lost 3, with 10 bases in between. CDR3 sequence (DNA): TGTGCTAGTGGTTTGGGACAGACACACAATCAGCCCCAGCATTTT. It codes for CASGLGQTHNQPQHF.

The chain combines TRBV9 with TRBJ2-2; D is perhaps TRBD2 (6 bases). Germline V gene lookup returns CDR1 SGDLS and CDR2 YYNGEE. The CDR3 contains 15 residues. V dropped 2 bases and J dropped 0 bases, with 8 bases sitting between them. The CDR3 spells CASSVSGANTGELFF. For the CDR3, the DNA is TGTGCCAGCAGCGTTAGCGGCGCGAACACCGGGGAGCTGTTTTTT. The full variable domain, completed using reference TRBV9 and TRBJ2-2, is DSGVTQTPKHLITATGQRVTLRCSPRSGDLSVYWYQQSLDQGLQFLIQYYNGEERAKGNILERFSAQQFPDLHSELNLSSLELGDSALYFCASSVSGANTGELFFGEGSRLTVL.

Only a few counts were recorded for this clonotype. This chain connects TRBV15 to TRBJ1-5; D may be TRBD1 (6 bases). The CDR3 contains 15 residues. The V end was cut by 3 bases, the J end by 5 bases, with 14 bases between. CDR1 is LNHNV, CDR2 YYDKDF, per germline (reference sequence). For the CDR3, the DNA is TGTGCCACCAGCAGCCCGGGGGGGCGAGATCAGCCCCAGCATTTT. Its translation is CATSSPGGRDQPQHF.

The chain is built from TRBV12-3 or TRBV12-4 and TRBJ1-4; the D is unclear. The V end was cut by 3 bases, the J end by 1 base, with 6 bases between. This CDR3 contains 14 residues. The CDR3 loop reads CASSLAVTNEKLFF. The CDR3 DNA is TGTGCCAGCAGTTTGGCAGTAACTAATGAAAAACTGTTTTTT.

The chain carries TRBV5-1 and TRBJ2-3; 12 positions agree with TRBD2. The CDR3 extends over 19 amino acids. Germline loops: CDR1 SGHRS, CDR2 YFSETQ. Trimming took 0 bases from V and 1 from J; bases not matched to a gene: 9. The CDR3 spells CASSLAPLAGGPGTDTQYF. The CDR3 DNA reads as TGCGCCAGCAGCTTGGCCCCTCTAGCGGGGGGGCCGGGCACAGATACGCAGTATTTT.

This clonotype occurred a few times. The chain links TRBV20-1 to TRBJ2-3; 11 nucleotides match TRBD2. CDR1 is DFQATT and CDR2 is SNEGSKA in the germline V gene (reference sequence). The CDR3 is 16 amino acids. J gave up 2 bases and V 3 bases, and 7 bases lay outside the gene matches. The DNA of the CDR3 is TGCAGTGCTAGCGGGAGACTAGCGGGGTTCACAGATACGCAGTATTTT. This codes for CSASGRLAGFTDTQYF.

The CDR3 protein is CASSSPQGAETQYF. The DNA of the CDR3 is TGCGCCAGCAGCTCACCACAGGGGGCTGAGACCCAGTACTTC. The chain employs TRBV5-1 and TRBJ2-5, with 9 bases lining up with TRBD1. Germline V gene lookup returns CDR1 SGHRS and CDR2 YFSETQ. The CDR3 is 14 residues long. V gave up 3 bases and J gave up 5 bases; unmatched junction bases: 5. Filled out from reference TRBV5-1 and TRBJ2-5, the complete variable domain reads KAGVTQTPRYLIKTRGQQVTLSCSPISGHRSVSWYQQTPGQGLQFLFEYFSETQRNKGNFPGRFSGRQFSNSRSEMNVSTLELGDSALYLCASSSPQGAETQYFGPGTRLLVL.

The V call is TRBV18, the J call TRBJ1-2, with TRBD1 as a possible D gene (6 bases). This CDR3 is 14 amino acids long. Germline V gene sequence: CDR1 KGHSH, CDR2 LQKENI. The V end was cut by 5 bases, the J end by 4 bases, with 14 bases between. CDR3 region: CASSARGRGYGYTF. The CDR3 DNA follows: TGTGCCAGCTCAGCCAGGGGCCGCGGCTATGGCTACACCTTC.

The rearrangement joins TRBV5-5 to TRBJ2-7, with D unresolved. The length of the CDR3 is 15 residues. Trimming cost V 2 bases and J 7 bases, with 19 bases left between them. Germline V gene data show CDR1 as SGHKS and CDR2 as YYEKEE (reference sequence). The DNA of the CDR3 is TGTGCCAGCAGCTTTTTGGGCCAACCTACGATTGAGCAGTACTTC. This translates into CASSFLGQPTIEQYF.

The V gene is TRBV20-1, the J gene TRBJ1-6; TRBD1 matches at 12 bases. The CDR3 is 16 residues long. Trimming removed 8 bases from V and 6 bases from J; junction bases left unmatched: 11. Germline values: CDR1 DFQATT, CDR2 SNEGSKA (reference sequence). CDR3 sequence reads: CSTPGQGAPGNSPLHF. The CDR3 DNA follows: TGCAGTACGCCGGGACAGGGGGCCCCGGGTAATTCACCCCTCCACTTT.

This clonotype was seen repeatedly, ten times or more. V usage is TRBV7-2 and J usage is TRBJ1-5; unclear D gene. The germline gives CDR1 SGHTA, CDR2 FQGNSA. The CDR3 contains 15 residues. The V end lost 1 base, the J end lost 1 base, and 8 bases lay between the germline ends. The chain's CDR3 is CASSLEGSSNQPQHF. The CDR3 region has the DNA TGTGCCAGCAGCTTAGAGGGCTCAAGCAATCAGCCCCAGCATTTT.

This clonotype was detected many times. The CDR3 protein is CASSWDGRGYTEAFF. For the CDR3, the DNA is TGCGCCAGCAGCTGGGACGGACGCGGTTACACTGAAGCTTTCTTT. The chain recombines TRBV5-1 with TRBJ1-1, with D possibly being TRBD1 (5 bases). CDR1 is SGHRS and CDR2 is YFSETQ in the germline V gene. The CDR3 is 15 amino acids. The V end was cut by 3 bases, the J end by 3 bases, with 15 bases between.

The chain employs TRBV11-2 and TRBJ1-4, with D tentatively TRBD1 (5 bases). V dropped 2 bases and J dropped 6 bases, with 10 bases sitting between them. Germline CDR1 SGHAT, CDR2 FQNNGV. The CDR3 loop spans 14 amino acids. CDR3 DNA: TGTGCCAGCAGCTTACGGGAAGGGGATGAAAAACTGTTTTTT. Amino acid sequence: CASSLREGDEKLFF.

This clonotype was found a few times. The chain links TRBV4-3 to TRBJ2-1; 7 nucleotides match TRBD1. V lost 0 bases to trimming and J lost 6 bases; unmatched junction nucleotides: 5. The CDR3 sequence is 15 residues long. Germline CDR1 and CDR2: LGHNA and YSLEER. The CDR3 DNA reads as TGCGCCAGCAGCCAAGACATGGGACAGCCCAATGAGCAGTTCTTC. Translating gives CASSQDMGQPNEQFF.

This clonotype was found a few times. The chain has TRBV6-2 or TRBV6-3 and TRBJ1-1; D is ambiguous. The CDR3 runs to 15 residues. Trimming pared 0 bases from V and 4 bases from J, leaving 12 bases between. Germline V gives CDR1 MNHEY, CDR2 SVGEGT. The CDR3 protein is CASSYSMSSFTEAFF. The CDR3 DNA reads TGTGCCAGCAGTTACTCGATGAGCTCTTTCACTGAAGCTTTCTTT.

This clonotype was counted a few times. The genes are TRBV29-1 and TRBJ1-2; D may be TRBD1 (6 bases). Looked up from germline, CDR1 is SQVTM and CDR2 is ANQGSEA. The V end lost 2 bases, the J end lost 7 bases, and 14 bases lay between the germline ends. The CDR3 runs 13 residues. CDR3 in DNA: TGCAGCGTTGAACGGGACGGGGGGCCTGGCTACACCTTC. Amino acids: CSVERDGGPGYTF.

This clonotype was found many times. The gene calls are TRBV4-1 and TRBJ2-7; 7 positions agree with TRBD1. The CDR3 loop spans 14 amino acids. V lost 2 bases, J lost 4 bases, and 5 bases stayed unmatched. Germline CDR1 and CDR2: MGHRA and YSYEKL. The CDR3, as DNA: TGCGCCAGCAGCCAAATTGCAGGGGGTTACGAGCAGTACGTC. Protein product: CASSQIAGGYEQYV.

This clonotype was picked up a small number of times. This chain connects TRBV5-1 to TRBJ2-7; perhaps D is TRBD1 or TRBD2 (5 bases each). The CDR3 extends over 15 amino acids. Germline loops: CDR1 SGHRS, CDR2 YFSETQ. Between the trimmed V and J ends, which lost 7 bases and 2 bases, there was a span of 19 bases. CDR3 sequence reads: CASPPGIGGTYEQYV. CDR3 nucleotides: TGCGCCAGCCCACCAGGGATCGGAGGCACCTACGAGCAGTACGTC.